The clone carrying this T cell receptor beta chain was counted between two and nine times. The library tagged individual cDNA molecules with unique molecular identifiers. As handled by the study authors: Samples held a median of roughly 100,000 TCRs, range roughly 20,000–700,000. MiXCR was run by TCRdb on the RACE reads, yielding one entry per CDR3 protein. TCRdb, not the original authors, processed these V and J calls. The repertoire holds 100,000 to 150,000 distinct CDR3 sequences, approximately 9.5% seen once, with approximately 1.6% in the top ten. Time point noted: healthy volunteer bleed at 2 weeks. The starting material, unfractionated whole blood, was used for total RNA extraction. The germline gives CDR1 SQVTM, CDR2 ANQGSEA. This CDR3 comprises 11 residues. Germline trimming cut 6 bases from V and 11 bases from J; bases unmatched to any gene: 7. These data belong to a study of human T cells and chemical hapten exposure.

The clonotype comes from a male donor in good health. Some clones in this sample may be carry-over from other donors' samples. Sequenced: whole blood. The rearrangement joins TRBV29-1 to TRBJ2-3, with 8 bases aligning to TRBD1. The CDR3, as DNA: TGCAGCGTGGACAGGGATTTGAAGCAGTATTTT. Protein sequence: CSVDRDLKQYF.